This TCR beta chain derives from a study of CD8 T cells in ankylosing spondylitis. Study-wide points: Reactive arthritis synovial fluid and blood previously showed some of these motif variants. Clones tied to disease were said to be significantly enriched in matched ankylosing spondylitis synovial fluid. The disease-linked clones had a CD8+ phenotype and low blood frequencies. Characteristic of ankylosing spondylitis blood, it appeared, was a TCR beta motif comprising several highly homologous variants.

The germline V and J ends were trimmed by 0 bases and 1 base, with 15 bases remaining between them. The CDR3 loop spans 17 amino acids. Germline loops: CDR1 LGHNA, CDR2 YNFKEQ. A few counts support this clonotype. Its target is not known. It was by quantitative 5'-RACE with molecular barcodes that TCR beta libraries were made. TCRdb analysed the 5' RACE reads with MiXCR anew, one entry per CDR3 protein. The data hold fewer than 500,000 distinct CDR3 sequences, with 25% to 30% observed a single time. Sequenced input: blood, either unsorted or a sorted T cell fraction (not recorded which). The source of this sequence is a male donor with ankylosing spondylitis. The gene calls are TRBV4-2 and TRBJ1-1; possible D gene TRBD1, 5 bases. The CDR3 coding sequence is TGTGCCAGCAGCCAAGATCAGGGTCGGATCAAGAACACTGAAGCTTTCTTT. Translated, it gives CASSQDQGRIKNTEAFF.